A selection of T cell receptor beta chains follows, all from one sample in a study of regulatory T cells in long-lasting Graves disease. TCRdb fed the multiplex PCR reads into MiXCR, producing one record per CDR3 protein. Here the sample spans about 620,000 distinct CDR3 sequences, roughly 15% being singletons. Another study also made use of these data, one on T cells in Graves' hyperthyroidism and ophthalmopathy.

The source was peripheral blood mononuclear cells (PBMCs), collected at new diagnosis, from a patient treated with antithyroid drugs. The source of these receptors is a woman in her 30s with Graves disease. CDR3s include the opening cysteine and the closing phenylalanine or tryptophan. The D gene is left open where the match is weak. Size is stated for part of the rows, as once, few or many counts, or as a class when the clone is expanded.

size: few; length: 13; D: TRBD1; V: TRBV10-3; J: TRBJ1-2; CDR3: CAISPTGVGGHTF; DNA: TGTGCCATCAGCCCTACAGGGGTTGGGGGCCACACCTTC
size: many; length: 15; D: TRBD2; V: TRBV7-8; J: TRBJ2-1; CDR3: CASSPPGLAGDEQFF; DNA: TGTGCCAGCAGCCCGCCGGGACTAGCGGGAGATGAGCAGTTCTTC
size: many; length: 14; D: TRBD1; V: TRBV7-2; J: TRBJ2-7; CDR3: CASSFRTGNYEQYF; DNA: TGTGCCAGCAGCTTCCGGACAGGAAACTACGAGCAGTACTTC
size: -; length: 14; D: -; V: TRBV18; J: TRBJ1-2; CDR3: CASSPENINYGYTF; DNA: TGTGCCAGCTCACCAGAGAATATAAACTATGGCTACACCTTC
size: many; length: 17; D: -; V: TRBV28; J: TRBJ2-3; CDR3: CASSLEWGARNTDTQYF; DNA: TGTGCCAGCAGTTTGGAGTGGGGGGCGCGGAACACAGATACGCAGTATTTT
size: many; length: 15; D: -; V: TRBV19; J: TRBJ1-1; CDR3: CASSGSRGGNTEAFF; DNA: TGTGCCAGTAGTGGATCTCGGGGGGGAAACACTGAAGCTTTCTTT
size: many; length: 14; D: -; V: TRBV6-2/TRBV6-3; J: TRBJ1-5; CDR3: CASSYLTDNQPQHF; DNA: TGTGCCAGCAGTTACCTGACAGACAATCAGCCCCAGCATTTT
size: -; length: 16; D: -; V: TRBV5-1; J: TRBJ2-7; CDR3: CASSLRPQGGMDEQYF; DNA: TGCGCCAGCAGCTTAAGACCGCAGGGAGGTATGGACGAGCAGTACTTC
size: once; length: 14; D: TRBD1; V: TRBV5-1; J: TRBJ2-5; CDR3: CASSGGQGSETQYF; DNA: TGCGCCAGCAGCGGCGGACAGGGTTCAGAGACCCAGTACTTC
size: few; length: 12; D: -; V: TRBV30; J: TRBJ1-1; CDR3: CAWRFQNTEAFF; DNA: TGTGCCTGGAGATTTCAGAACACTGAAGCTTTCTTT
size: few; length: 17; D: -; V: TRBV9; J: TRBJ2-2; CDR3: CASSLTIGTQVTGELFF; DNA: TGTGCCAGCAGCTTAACGATCGGGACTCAGGTTACCGGGGAGCTGTTTTTT
size: -; length: 18; D: TRBD1; V: TRBV3-1; J: TRBJ1-1; CDR3: CASSLWTLGQGSNTEAFF; DNA: TGTGCCAGCAGCCTATGGACCCTCGGACAGGGGTCAAACACTGAAGCTTTCTTT
size: many; length: 13; D: TRBD1; V: TRBV28; J: TRBJ2-7; CDR3: CASRRQGNYEQYF; DNA: TGTGCCAGCAGGCGACAGGGGAACTACGAGCAGTACTTC
size: many; length: 14; D: -; V: TRBV28; J: TRBJ2-7; CDR3: CASSRLGARYEQYF; DNA: TGTGCCAGCAGTCGACTGGGGGCGCGATACGAGCAGTACTTC
size: few; length: 15; D: TRBD2; V: TRBV20-1; J: TRBJ2-5; CDR3: CSASPSGRGLETQYF; DNA: TGCAGTGCTAGCCCTAGCGGGAGGGGGTTGGAGACCCAGTACTTC
size: -; length: 13; D: -; V: TRBV29-1; J: TRBJ1-2; CDR3: CSVGDVGGYGYTF; DNA: TGCAGCGTTGGGGATGTGGGGGGCTATGGCTACACCTTC
size: -; length: 14; D: -; V: TRBV20-1; J: TRBJ2-5; CDR3: CSASGMGSQETQYF; DNA: TGCAGTGCTAGTGGGATGGGGTCCCAAGAGACCCAGTACTTC
size: many; length: 12; D: -; V: TRBV2; J: TRBJ2-1; CDR3: CASSRQANEQFF; DNA: TGTGCCAGCTCCCGACAGGCCAATGAGCAGTTCTTC
size: -; length: 14; D: TRBD1; V: TRBV6-1; J: TRBJ2-2; CDR3: CASSRTGATGELFF; DNA: TGTGCCAGCAGTAGGACAGGGGCTACCGGGGAGCTGTTTTTT
size: many; length: 15; D: TRBD1; V: TRBV12-3/TRBV12-4; J: TRBJ1-1; CDR3: CASSWGQGGNTEAFF; DNA: TGTGCCAGCAGTTGGGGACAGGGTGGGAACACTGAAGCTTTCTTT
size: few; length: 12; D: -; V: TRBV6-2/TRBV6-3; J: TRBJ2-2; CDR3: CASSYRPGELFF; DNA: TGTGCCAGCAGTTACCGGCCCGGGGAGCTGTTTTTT
size: -; length: 15; D: -; V: TRBV5-1; J: TRBJ1-5; CDR3: CASSLHSGSNQPQHF; DNA: TGCGCCAGCAGCTTGCATTCGGGGAGCAATCAGCCCCAGCATTTT
size: many; length: 14; D: -; V: TRBV30; J: TRBJ1-2; CDR3: CAWSYWGEGYGYTF; DNA: TGTGCCTGGAGCTATTGGGGGGAGGGCTATGGCTACACCTTC
size: few; length: 14; D: -; V: TRBV3-1; J: TRBJ2-7; CDR3: CASSQWVKSYEQYF; DNA: TGTGCCAGCAGCCAATGGGTGAAGTCCTACGAGCAGTACTTC
size: many; length: 15; D: TRBD2; V: TRBV7-2; J: TRBJ2-2; CDR3: CASSLVSGSPGELFF; DNA: TGTGCCAGCAGCTTGGTTAGCGGGTCGCCCGGGGAGCTGTTTTTT
size: many; length: 15; D: TRBD2; V: TRBV28; J: TRBJ2-3; CDR3: CASSLSGTRSDTQYF; DNA: TGTGCCAGCAGTCTGTCTGGGACTAGATCTGATACGCAGTATTTT
size: many; length: 17; D: TRBD2; V: TRBV7-2; J: TRBJ2-1; CDR3: CASSLSGGTSGSNEQFF; DNA: TGTGCCAGCAGCTTAAGCGGCGGGACTAGCGGGAGTAATGAGCAGTTCTTC
size: -; length: 13; D: TRBD2; V: TRBV6-8; J: TRBJ2-1; CDR3: CASRRAGVNEQFF; DNA: TGTGCCAGCAGGCGAGCGGGAGTCAATGAGCAGTTCTTC
size: -; length: 16; D: -; V: TRBV5-1; J: TRBJ2-5; CDR3: CASSLLLFTAQETQYF; DNA: TGCGCCAGCAGCCTCCTTCTCTTCACAGCTCAAGAGACCCAGTACTTC
size: few; length: 14; D: -; V: TRBV5-1; J: TRBJ2-3; CDR3: CASSLSGDTDTQYF; DNA: TGCGCCAGCAGCTTGTCAGGGGACACAGATACGCAGTATTTT
size: few; length: 12; D: TRBD1; V: TRBV6-2/TRBV6-3; J: TRBJ2-1; CDR3: CASRVGGVEQFF; DNA: TGTGCCAGCAGGGTAGGGGGCGTCGAGCAGTTCTTC
size: -; length: 18; D: TRBD1; V: TRBV25-1; J: TRBJ1-4; CDR3: CASSAQTGKKATNEKLFF; DNA: TGTGCCAGCAGTGCTCAGACAGGGAAGAAGGCAACTAATGAAAAACTGTTTTTT
size: -; length: 14; D: TRBD1; V: TRBV20-1; J: TRBJ2-3; CDR3: CSARAGGSTDTQYF; DNA: TGCAGTGCTAGAGCAGGGGGTAGCACAGATACGCAGTATTTT
size: few; length: 13; D: -; V: TRBV2; J: TRBJ2-1; CDR3: CASTRLLYNEQFF; DNA: TGTGCCAGCACGCGGCTTCTCTACAATGAGCAGTTCTTC
size: many; length: 14; D: -; V: TRBV12-3/TRBV12-4; J: TRBJ2-1; CDR3: CASSLGRWDNEQFF; DNA: TGTGCCAGCAGTCTCGGACGGTGGGACAATGAGCAGTTCTTC
size: few; length: 16; D: -; V: TRBV7-3; J: TRBJ2-1; CDR3: CASSSRGESSYNEQFF; DNA: TGTGCCAGCAGCTCCCGTGGGGAAAGCTCCTACAATGAGCAGTTCTTC
size: few; length: 16; D: TRBD1; V: TRBV7-6; J: TRBJ2-7; CDR3: CASSPGIGTGSYEQYF; DNA: TGTGCCAGCAGCCCAGGGATCGGGACAGGATCCTACGAGCAGTACTTC
size: many; length: 16; D: -; V: TRBV7-3; J: TRBJ2-3; CDR3: CASSLKLGSGTDTQYF; DNA: TGTGCCAGCAGCTTAAAGTTAGGGAGCGGCACAGATACGCAGTATTTT
size: many; length: 13; D: -; V: TRBV20-1; J: TRBJ1-1; CDR3: CSALGFLNTEAFF; DNA: TGCAGTGCCCTCGGCTTCCTGAACACTGAAGCTTTCTTT
size: many; length: 12; D: -; V: TRBV20-1; J: TRBJ1-1; CDR3: CSAPGMNTEAFF; DNA: TGCAGTGCCCCAGGGATGAACACTGAAGCTTTCTTT
size: few; length: 13; D: TRBD1; V: TRBV6-5; J: TRBJ1-1; CDR3: CASSYSGQGSAFF; DNA: TGTGCCAGCAGTTACTCGGGACAGGGATCGGCTTTCTTT
size: -; length: 14; D: -; V: TRBV20-1; J: TRBJ2-7; CDR3: CSARAGVRDGEQYF; DNA: TGCAGTGCTAGAGCCGGGGTTCGGGACGGCGAGCAGTACTTC
size: few; length: 14; D: -; V: TRBV7-7; J: TRBJ2-2; CDR3: CASSIAPNTGELFF; DNA: TGTGCTAGCAGTATAGCGCCGAACACCGGGGAGCTGTTTTTT
size: -; length: 13; D: -; V: TRBV7-3; J: TRBJ2-7; CDR3: CASSLTRGGEQYF; DNA: TGTGCCAGCAGCTTAACGCGAGGGGGCGAGCAGTACTTC
size: few; length: 15; D: TRBD2; V: TRBV6-1; J: TRBJ2-3; CDR3: CASSFRASGGGTQYF; DNA: TGTGCCAGCTCCTTTCGGGCTAGCGGCGGAGGTACGCAGTATTTT
size: many; length: 16; D: -; V: TRBV2; J: TRBJ1-1; CDR3: CASSEGARGQNTEAFF; DNA: TGTGCCAGCAGTGAGGGTGCCCGGGGCCAGAACACTGAAGCTTTCTTT
size: -; length: 18; D: -; V: TRBV30; J: TRBJ1-5; CDR3: CAWSLSGKDFDRGQPQHF; DNA: TGTGCCTGGAGCTTATCAGGGAAGGACTTTGATCGGGGTCAGCCCCAGCATTTT
size: many; length: 13; D: -; V: TRBV2; J: TRBJ1-2; CDR3: CASKRIPNYGYTF; DNA: TGTGCCAGCAAGAGAATACCCAACTATGGCTACACCTTC